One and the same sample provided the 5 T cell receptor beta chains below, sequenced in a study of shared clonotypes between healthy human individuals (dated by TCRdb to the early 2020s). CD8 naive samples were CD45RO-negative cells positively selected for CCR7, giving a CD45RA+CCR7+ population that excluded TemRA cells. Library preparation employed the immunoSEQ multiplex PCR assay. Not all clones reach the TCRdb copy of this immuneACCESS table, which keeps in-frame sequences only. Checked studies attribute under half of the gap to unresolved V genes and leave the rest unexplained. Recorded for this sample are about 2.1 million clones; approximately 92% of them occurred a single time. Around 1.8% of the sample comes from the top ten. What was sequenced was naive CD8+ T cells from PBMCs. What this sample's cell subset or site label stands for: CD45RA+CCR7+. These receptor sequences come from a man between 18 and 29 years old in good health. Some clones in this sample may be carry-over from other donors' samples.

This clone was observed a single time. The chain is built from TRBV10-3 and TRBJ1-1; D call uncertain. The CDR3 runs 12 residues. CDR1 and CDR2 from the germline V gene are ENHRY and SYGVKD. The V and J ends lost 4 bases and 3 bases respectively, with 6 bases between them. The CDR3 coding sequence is TGTGCCATCAGTGGGTCGGACACTGAAGCTTTCTTT. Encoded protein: CAISGSDTEAFF.

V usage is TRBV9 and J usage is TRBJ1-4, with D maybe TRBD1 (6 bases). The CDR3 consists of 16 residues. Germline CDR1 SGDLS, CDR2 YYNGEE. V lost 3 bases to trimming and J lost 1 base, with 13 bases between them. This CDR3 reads CASSARTGLTNEKLFF. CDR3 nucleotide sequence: TGTGCCAGCAGCGCCCGAACAGGGTTAACTAATGAAAAACTGTTTTTT. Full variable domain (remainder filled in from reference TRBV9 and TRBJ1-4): DSGVTQTPKHLITATGQRVTLRCSPRSGDLSVYWYQQSLDQGLQFLIQYYNGEERAKGNILERFSAQQFPDLHSELNLSSLELGDSALYFCASSARTGLTNEKLFFGSGTQLSVL.

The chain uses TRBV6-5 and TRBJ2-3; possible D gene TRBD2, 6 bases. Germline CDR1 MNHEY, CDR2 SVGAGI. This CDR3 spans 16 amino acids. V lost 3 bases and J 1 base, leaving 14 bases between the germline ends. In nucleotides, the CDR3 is TGTGCCAGCAGTTATGCGGGGTGGGAGGGCACAGATACGCAGTATTTT. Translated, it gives CASSYAGWEGTDTQYF.

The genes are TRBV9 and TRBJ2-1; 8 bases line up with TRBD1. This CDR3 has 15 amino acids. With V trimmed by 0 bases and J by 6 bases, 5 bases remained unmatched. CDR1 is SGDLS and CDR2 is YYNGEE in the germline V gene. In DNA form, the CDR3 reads TGTGCCAGCAGCGTAGAAGGGACAGGATCCAATGAGCAGTTCTTC. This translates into CASSVEGTGSNEQFF.

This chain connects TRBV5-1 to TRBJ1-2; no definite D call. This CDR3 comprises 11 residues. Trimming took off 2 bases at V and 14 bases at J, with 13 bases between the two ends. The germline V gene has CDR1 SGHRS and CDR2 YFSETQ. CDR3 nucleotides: TGCGCCAGCAGCTTCGAGACGGTGGTGACCTTC. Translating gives CASSFETVVTF.